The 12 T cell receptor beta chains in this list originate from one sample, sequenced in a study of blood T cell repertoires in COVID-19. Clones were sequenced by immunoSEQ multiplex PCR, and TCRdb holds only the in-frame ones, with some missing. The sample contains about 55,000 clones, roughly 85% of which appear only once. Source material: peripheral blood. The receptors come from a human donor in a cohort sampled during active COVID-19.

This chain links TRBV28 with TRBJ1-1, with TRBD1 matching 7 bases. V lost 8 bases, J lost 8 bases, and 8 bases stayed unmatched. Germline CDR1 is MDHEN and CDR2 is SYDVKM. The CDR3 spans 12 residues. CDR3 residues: CASLLSGGEAFF. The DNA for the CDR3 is TGTGCCAGCTTACTATCAGGGGGAGAAGCTTTCTTT.

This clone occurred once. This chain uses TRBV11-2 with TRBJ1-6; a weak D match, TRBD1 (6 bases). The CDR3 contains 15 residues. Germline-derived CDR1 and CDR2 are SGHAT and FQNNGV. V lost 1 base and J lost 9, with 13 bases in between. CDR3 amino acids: CASSLGAGGGSPLHF. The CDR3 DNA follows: TGTGCCAGCAGCTTAGGGGCGGGGGGCGGTTCACCCCTCCACTTT.

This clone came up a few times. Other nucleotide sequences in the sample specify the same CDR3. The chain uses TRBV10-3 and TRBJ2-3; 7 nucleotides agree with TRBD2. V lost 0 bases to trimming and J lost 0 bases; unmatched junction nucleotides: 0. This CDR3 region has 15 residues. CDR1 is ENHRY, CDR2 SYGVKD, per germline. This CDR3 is CAISESRGSTDTQYF. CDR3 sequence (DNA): TGTGCCATCAGTGAGTCGCGGGGGAGCACAGATACGCAGTATTTT.

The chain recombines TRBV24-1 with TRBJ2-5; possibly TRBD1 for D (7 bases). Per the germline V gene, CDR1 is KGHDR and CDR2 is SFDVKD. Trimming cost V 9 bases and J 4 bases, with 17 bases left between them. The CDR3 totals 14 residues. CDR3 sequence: CATGNNRGGETQYF. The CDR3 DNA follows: TGTGCCACCGGAAACAACAGGGGAGGAGAGACCCAGTACTTC.

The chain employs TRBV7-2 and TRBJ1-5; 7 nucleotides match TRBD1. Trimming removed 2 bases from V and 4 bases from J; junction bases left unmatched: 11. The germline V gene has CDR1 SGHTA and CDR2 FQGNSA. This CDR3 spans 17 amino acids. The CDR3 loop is CASSLLATGTRNQPQHF. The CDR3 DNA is TGTGCCAGCAGCTTACTCGCGACAGGGACGAGGAATCAGCCCCAGCATTTT.

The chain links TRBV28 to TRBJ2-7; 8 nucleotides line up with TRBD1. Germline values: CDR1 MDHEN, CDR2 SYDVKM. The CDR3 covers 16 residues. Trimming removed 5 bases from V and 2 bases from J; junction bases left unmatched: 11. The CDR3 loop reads CASSAPSGTGPYEQYF. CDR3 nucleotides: TGTGCCAGCAGTGCCCCCTCCGGGACAGGTCCCTACGAGCAGTACTTC.

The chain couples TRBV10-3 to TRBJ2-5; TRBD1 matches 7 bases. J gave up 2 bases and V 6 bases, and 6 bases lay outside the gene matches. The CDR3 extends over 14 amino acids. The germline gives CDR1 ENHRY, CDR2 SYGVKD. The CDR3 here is CAIRKDRTQETQYF. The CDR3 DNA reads TGTGCCATCAGAAAGGACAGGACTCAAGAGACCCAGTACTTC.

As DNA, the CDR3 is TGTGCCAGCAGCCAAGACAGGTATAGCTCCTACGAGCAGTACTTC. Translated: CASSQDRYSSYEQYF. The genes are TRBV6-5 and TRBJ2-7; D is perhaps TRBD1 (6 bases). The CDR3 is 15 residues long. Germline V CDR1 and CDR2: MNHEY, SVGAGI. V was clipped by 6 bases and J by 0 bases, with 15 bases between them.

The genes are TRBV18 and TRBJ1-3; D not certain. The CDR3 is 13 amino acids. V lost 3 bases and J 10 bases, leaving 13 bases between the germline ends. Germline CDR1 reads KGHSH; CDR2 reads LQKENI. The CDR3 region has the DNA TGTGCCAGCTCACCCCCCCCCAGGTCGACCATATATTTT. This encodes CASSPPPRSTIYF.

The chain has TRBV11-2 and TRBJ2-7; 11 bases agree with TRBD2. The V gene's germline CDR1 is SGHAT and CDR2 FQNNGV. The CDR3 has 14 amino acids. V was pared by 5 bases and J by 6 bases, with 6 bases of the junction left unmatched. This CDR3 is CASSLLAGAAEQYF. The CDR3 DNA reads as TGTGCCAGCAGCCTACTAGCGGGAGCCGCCGAGCAGTACTTC.

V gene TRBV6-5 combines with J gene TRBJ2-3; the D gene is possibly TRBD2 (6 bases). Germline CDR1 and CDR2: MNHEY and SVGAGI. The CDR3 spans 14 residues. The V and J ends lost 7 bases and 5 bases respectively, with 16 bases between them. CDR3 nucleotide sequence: TGTGCCAGCATCGACTGGGCGGGAAAAGATACGCAGTATTTT. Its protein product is CASIDWAGKDTQYF.

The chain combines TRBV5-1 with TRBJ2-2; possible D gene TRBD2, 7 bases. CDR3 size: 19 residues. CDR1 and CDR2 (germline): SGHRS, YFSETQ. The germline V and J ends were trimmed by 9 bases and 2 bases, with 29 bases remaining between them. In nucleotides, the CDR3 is TGCGCCACCAAAGCGGGGACTCATCAGGGGACGATAAACACCGGGGAGCTGTTTTTT. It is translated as CATKAGTHQGTINTGELFF.